A single sample gave rise to the 11 T cell receptor beta chains below, sequenced in a study of blood T cells in healthy people across ages. Together with a sample-barcoded 5' primer, a J-beta primer mix was included in a second PCR lasting roughly 6 to 12 cycles. TCRdb re-analysed the 5' RACE reads in MiXCR, keeping a single row per CDR3 protein. This sample yields around 1.5 million distinct CDR3 sequences, of which roughly 59% are seen a single time; 6.7% belongs to the top ten. The sample taken for sequencing was blood. The receptor source for this set is a man aged 18 to 30 in good health.

The rearrangement joins TRBV11-2 to TRBJ2-7; no clear D gene. The CDR3 is 18 amino acids. In germline, CDR1 is SGHAT, CDR2 FQNNGV. V lost 3 bases and J lost 0, with 21 bases in between. CDR3 nucleotide sequence: TGTGCCAGCAGCTTCACGGTCTCCCGGACGGGTCTCTCCTACGAGCAGTACTTC. It yields the protein CASSFTVSRTGLSYEQYF.

V is TRBV28 and J is TRBJ2-1; D perhaps matches TRBD1 (5 bases). CDR1 and CDR2 (germline): MDHEN, SYDVKM. The CDR3 runs 11 residues. Trimming shortened V by 3 bases and J by 15 bases, and 12 bases separated the two germline ends. DNA for the CDR3: TGTGCCAGCAGTTTGCGCTGGGGCTCGTTCTTC. It yields the protein CASSLRWGSFF.

This chain uses TRBV5-1 with TRBJ2-1, with 7 bases aligning to TRBD2. Germline V gene sequence: CDR1 SGHRS, CDR2 YFSETQ. CDR3 length: 13 amino acids. The V and J ends lost 7 bases and 8 bases, in that order; junction bases with no gene match: 9. In DNA form, the CDR3 reads TGCGCCAGCTCCCGTCGGCGGGAGCATGAGCAGTTCTTC. Its protein is CASSRRREHEQFF.

The rearrangement uses TRBV29-1 and TRBJ2-5, with no clear D. CDR1 SQVTM and CDR2 ANQGSEA come from the germline V gene. The V end lost 7 bases, the J end lost 5 bases, and 11 bases lay between the germline ends. This CDR3 contains 11 residues. The CDR3 DNA follows: TGCAGCGGGATGGTGGTGGAGACCCAGTACTTC. Protein sequence: CSGMVVETQYF.

V gene TRBV4-3 combines with J gene TRBJ2-1, with 9 bases fitting TRBD2. This CDR3 region has 16 residues. With V trimmed by 1 base and J by 4 bases, 5 bases remained unmatched. CDR1 and CDR2 from the germline V gene are LGHNA and YSLEER. The chain's CDR3 is CASSQVISGGYNEQFF. The CDR3 region has the DNA TGCGCCAGCAGCCAAGTGATTAGCGGGGGATACAATGAGCAGTTCTTC.

V is TRBV5-1 and J is TRBJ1-4, with TRBD1 matching over 9 bases. This CDR3 has 15 amino acids. Germline CDR1 SGHRS, CDR2 YFSETQ. V was pared by 0 bases and J by 7 bases, with 4 bases of the junction left unmatched. DNA of the CDR3: TGCGCCAGCAGCTTGGATTCACAGGGGGCTGAAAAACTGTTTTTT. It translates to CASSLDSQGAEKLFF.

This clonotype has only a few counts. The CDR3: CASSRGGAETQYF. CDR3 sequence (DNA): TGTGCCAGCAGCCGTGGTGGGGCGGAGACCCAGTACTTC. The chain joins TRBV7-2 to TRBJ2-5; tentative D call: TRBD1 (5 bases). Trimming cost V 5 bases and J 5 bases, with 12 bases left between them. The CDR3 extends over 13 amino acids. The germline CDR1 and CDR2 sequences are SGHTA and FQGNSA.

The chain carries TRBV7-9 and TRBJ2-7, with D perhaps TRBD2 (5 bases). CDR3 length: 12 amino acids. The germline V gene has CDR1 SEHNR and CDR2 FQNEAQ (reference sequence). Trimming shortened V by 2 bases and J by 7 bases, and 9 bases separated the two germline ends. The CDR3 nucleotides read TGTGCCAGCAGCTTACCTTCGGGGGAGCAGTACTTC. Translating it yields CASSLPSGEQYF.

The chain carries TRBV28 and TRBJ1-1; D is unclear. The germline gives CDR1 MDHEN, CDR2 SYDVKM. The CDR3 contains 16 residues. V was clipped by 1 base and J by 2 bases, with 14 bases between them. The CDR3 reads CASSLSTRSVNTEAFF. CDR3 bases: TGTGCCAGCAGTTTATCTACCCGGTCAGTCAACACTGAAGCTTTCTTT. Full variable domain (missing parts from reference TRBV28 and TRBJ1-1): DVKVTQSSRYLVKRTGEKVFLECVQDMDHENMFWYRQDPGLGLRLIYFSYDVKMKEKGDIPEGYSVSREKKERFSLILESASTNQTSMYLCASSLSTRSVNTEAFFGQGTRLTVV.

The V and J genes are TRBV5-1 and TRBJ2-4, with 9 bases that match TRBD2. Germline assignment: CDR1 SGHRS and CDR2 YFSETQ. V gave up 0 bases and J gave up 2 bases; unmatched junction bases: 3. This CDR3 comprises 16 residues. Here the CDR3 reads CASSLERGAPKNIQYF. CDR3 coding DNA: TGCGCCAGCAGCTTGGAGCGGGGGGCCCCCAAAAACATTCAGTACTTC.

The chain uses TRBV3-1 and TRBJ1-5, with a possible D match to TRBD1 (5 bases). V was clipped by 3 bases and J by 4 bases, with 10 bases between them. Germline-derived CDR1 and CDR2 are LGHDT and YNNKEL (reference sequence). This CDR3 has 14 amino acids. DNA of the CDR3: TGTGCCAGCAGCCACGGGACTACGAATCAGCCCCAGCATTTT. It yields the protein CASSHGTTNQPQHF.